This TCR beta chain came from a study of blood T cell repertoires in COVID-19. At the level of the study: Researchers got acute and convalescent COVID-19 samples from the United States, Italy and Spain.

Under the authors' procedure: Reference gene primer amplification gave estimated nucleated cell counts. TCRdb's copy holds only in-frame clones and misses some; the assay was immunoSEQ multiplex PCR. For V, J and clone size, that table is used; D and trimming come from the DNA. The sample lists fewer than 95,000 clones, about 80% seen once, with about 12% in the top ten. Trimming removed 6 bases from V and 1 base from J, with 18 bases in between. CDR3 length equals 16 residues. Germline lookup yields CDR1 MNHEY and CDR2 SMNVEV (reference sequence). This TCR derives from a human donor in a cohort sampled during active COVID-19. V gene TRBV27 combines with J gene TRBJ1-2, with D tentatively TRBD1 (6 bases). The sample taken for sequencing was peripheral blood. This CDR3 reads CASSLGGAFGNYGYTF. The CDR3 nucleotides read TGTGCCAGCAGCCTAGGGGGAGCATTCGGTAACTATGGCTACACCTTC.